This entry concerns a single T cell receptor beta chain. This clone's antigen is unknown. Nothing much larger sits one base from this clone, and base qualities are not available. This specimen comes from a study of T cell responses to AZD1222 COVID-19 vaccine (dated by TCRdb to the early 2020s). For the wider study: AZD1222 recipients whose second dose came at about 4 weeks and those whose second dose came at about 12 weeks were combined into one group, since spike-specific TCR depth and breadth did not differ between the two schedules. TCR sequencing was performed for about 250 trial participants, of whom about 200 were given two doses of AZD1222 and some 26 were given two doses of MenACWY control vaccine. Enrollment into the trials was organized by age into subgroups of 18-55, 56-69 and 70-plus years, and those subgroups contained about 160, 30 and 59 TCR-sequenced participants, respectively. Broader findings and caveats from the paper: After two AZD1222 doses, spike-specific TCR breadth and depth were significantly higher than at day 0 and than in MenACWY recipients. The whole spike protein was spanned by vaccine-associated CD4 TCRs, and dominant responses were seen in regions 160-218 and 743-854. The 56-69-year group was small, and its depth increase did not reach significance, likely because of low power. No day 14 peak-response samples were available, so repertoires were characterized only after the peak T cell response. Participants were mostly white British, with more females than males. The authors suggested clonal diversity may have been underestimated. Conclusions about previously exposed vaccinees are limited, since just a handful of AZD1222 recipients were seropositive for SARS-CoV-2 at baseline. Epitopes outside the regions mutated in the B.1.351 and B.1.1.7 variants were reportedly recognized by nearly half of the unique spike-specific TCRs.

According to the study, the label for this sample's time point signals: baseline before first vaccination. Vaccinee samples were obtained from the UK trials COV001 and COV002, which included a single-blind randomized controlled phase 2/3 trial of AZD1222 (ChAdOx1 nCoV-19) in healthy adults. For TCRbeta chain sequencing, PBMC samples from trial participants were taken at day 0 and at day 28 after the second dose. CDR1 and CDR2 (SEHNR, FQNEAQ) derive from the germline V gene (reference sequence). At the junction V is shortened by 5 bases and J by 3 bases, with 4 bases in between. Spanning cysteine to phenylalanine, the CDR3 consists of 11 amino acids. CDR3 DNA only is kept here, 33 bases in frame from base 1. The CDR3 regions of human TCRbeta chains were analyzed by immunosequencing. In the authors' own workflow: Repertoire TCRs were checked for matches against a reference library of SARS-CoV-2-specific TCRs that had been generated using the MIRA antigen-specificity platform. Breadth was defined as the fraction of unique TCRs that were SARS-CoV-2-associated, and depth was defined as the fraction of total T cells that were SARS-CoV-2-associated. Each spike-specific TCR was assigned to its reactive spike region and to a CD4 or CD8 class using the MIRA data. Log10-transformed breadth and depth values were compared by one-way ANOVA with Sidak's multiple comparisons tests. TCRdb took over this immuneACCESS table, retaining in-frame rearrangements with V and J assigned. Such tables are incomplete; in checked studies, under half of the missing clones stem from an unresolved V gene, and the remainder is unexplained. V and J calls and clone size are copied from that table; D and trimming were computed from the DNA. A total of around 72,000 clones appear in this sample, around four fifths of them only once. About 5.8% of the sample belongs to the ten largest clones.

This TCR came from an adult in good health. Specimen: peripheral blood, collected on day 0 of AZD1222 vaccination. The sequence is built from TRBV7-9 and TRBJ1-1, with the D gene too uncertain to name. CDR3 region: CASSRDTEAFF. The bases are TGTGCCAGCAGCAGGGACACTGAAGCTTTCTTT.